A selection of T cell receptor beta chains follows, all from one sample in a study of blood T cell repertoires in COVID-19. Clones were sequenced by immunoSEQ multiplex PCR, and TCRdb holds only the in-frame ones, with some missing. The sample records over 350,000 clones, approximately 90% being singletons. The source material was PBMCs or T cells enriched from blood (not recorded which). The receptors come from a woman in her thirties or forties who had been exposed to COVID-19. CDR3s include the opening cysteine and the closing phenylalanine or tryptophan. D genes are given only for firm matches. Rows may omit the clone size; those that give it use once, few, many or a size class.

CDR3: CASKDRGREAEAFF
DNA: TGTGCCAGTAAAGACAGGGGGCGCGAGGCTGAAGCTTTCTTT
D: TRBD1
V: TRBV19
size: NA
J: TRBJ1-1

CDR3: CATSRDPGKGTEAFF
DNA: TGTGCCACCAGCAGAGATCCAGGGAAGGGCACTGAAGCTTTCTTT
D: NA
V: TRBV15
size: NA
J: TRBJ1-1

CDR3: CASSASRSTDTQYF
DNA: TGTGCCAGTAGTGCTAGCAGAAGCACAGATACGCAGTATTTT
D: NA
V: TRBV19
size: NA
J: TRBJ2-3

CDR3: CASSPEILAGVMETQYF
DNA: TGTGCCAGCAGCCCGGAGATATTAGCGGGAGTGATGGAGACCCAGTACTTC
D: TRBD2
V: TRBV3-1/TRBV3-2
size: NA
J: TRBJ2-5

CDR3: CASSYDYSNQPQHF
DNA: TGTGCCAGCAGCTACGACTATAGCAATCAGCCCCAGCATTTT
D: NA
V: TRBV7-9
size: NA
J: TRBJ1-5

CDR3: CATSEGGSTDTQYF
DNA: TGTGCCACCAGTGAGGGGGGGAGCACAGATACGCAGTATTTT
D: TRBD2
V: TRBV24-1
size: NA
J: TRBJ2-3

CDR3: CASSLTGTVYNEQFF
DNA: TGTGCCAGTAGTTTGACCGGGACAGTTTACAATGAGCAGTTCTTC
D: TRBD1
V: TRBV19
size: NA
J: TRBJ2-1

CDR3: CASSRTGDTGELFF
DNA: TGTGCCAGCAGCCGTACAGGGGACACCGGGGAGCTGTTTTTT
D: TRBD1
V: TRBV7-9
size: NA
J: TRBJ2-2

CDR3: CASSSAGTRPGELFF
DNA: TGTGCCAGTAGTAGCGCCGGGACTAGGCCCGGGGAGCTGTTTTTT
D: TRBD2
V: TRBV19
size: many
J: TRBJ2-2

CDR3: CASSLDQGREKLFF
DNA: TGTGCCAGCAGTTTAGATCAGGGCAGGGAAAAACTGTTTTTT
D: NA
V: TRBV27
size: few
J: TRBJ1-4

CDR3: CAISEFQGRKDGYTF
DNA: TGTGCCATCAGTGAGTTCCAGGGGCGGAAGGATGGCTACACCTTC
D: NA
V: TRBV10-3
size: NA
J: TRBJ1-2

CDR3: CASRGQGNYGYTF
DNA: TGTGCCAGCAGGGGACAGGGAAACTATGGCTACACCTTC
D: TRBD1
V: TRBV2
size: NA
J: TRBJ1-2

CDR3: CSVEGTGGVKLFF
DNA: TGCAGCGTTGAGGGGACAGGGGGCGTAAAACTGTTTTTT
D: TRBD1
V: TRBV29-1
size: NA
J: TRBJ1-4

CDR3: CASSNGGRPGGTEAFF
DNA: TGCGCCAGCAGCAACGGGGGACGGCCTGGGGGCACTGAAGCTTTCTTT
D: NA
V: TRBV5-1
size: NA
J: TRBJ1-1

CDR3: CASSIGRGWDTEAFF
DNA: TGTGCCAGTAGTATAGGGCGAGGATGGGACACTGAAGCTTTCTTT
D: NA
V: TRBV19
size: NA
J: TRBJ1-1

CDR3: CASSQGVAGDDEQFF
DNA: TGTGCCAGCAGCCAAGGGGTAGCGGGAGACGATGAGCAGTTCTTC
D: TRBD2
V: TRBV3-1/TRBV3-2
size: NA
J: TRBJ2-1

CDR3: CASSTGRETSGRQETQYF
DNA: TGTGCCAGCAGTACGGGACGGGAAACTAGCGGGAGACAAGAGACCCAGTACTTC
D: TRBD2
V: TRBV25-1
size: NA
J: TRBJ2-5

CDR3: CASVIRGDDYGYTF
DNA: TGTGCCAGCGTAATAAGGGGCGATGATTATGGCTACACCTTC
D: NA
V: TRBV6-5
size: once
J: TRBJ1-2

CDR3: CASSADRVLPPTEAFF
DNA: TGTGCCAGCAGTGCCGACCGGGTTTTACCCCCCACTGAAGCTTTCTTT
D: NA
V: TRBV2
size: NA
J: TRBJ1-1

CDR3: CASSHRGETQYF
DNA: TGTGCCAGTAGTCACAGGGGAGAGACCCAGTACTTC
D: TRBD1
V: TRBV19
size: once
J: TRBJ2-5

CDR3: CASGTGPNSPLHF
DNA: TGCGCCAGCGGGACAGGGCCAAATTCACCCCTCCACTTT
D: TRBD1
V: TRBV23-1
size: NA
J: TRBJ1-6

CDR3: CASRYDTEAFF
DNA: TGCGCCAGCAGGTATGACACTGAAGCTTTCTTT
D: NA
V: TRBV5-1
size: NA
J: TRBJ1-1

CDR3: CASSSDRGSGNTIYF
DNA: TGTGCCAGCAGCTCTGACAGGGGCTCTGGAAACACCATATATTTT
D: TRBD1
V: TRBV7-9
size: NA
J: TRBJ1-3

CDR3: CASSLVGQVEAFF
DNA: TGTGCCAGCAGCTTAGTTGGGCAGGTAGAAGCTTTCTTT
D: NA
V: TRBV7-2
size: few
J: TRBJ1-1

CDR3: CASSYSTGSETQYF
DNA: TGTGCCAGCAGTTACTCTACAGGGTCAGAGACCCAGTACTTC
D: NA
V: TRBV6-2/TRBV6-3
size: once
J: TRBJ2-5